The present T cell receptor (beta chain) was sequenced within a study of T cell responses to AZD1222 COVID-19 vaccine. Study results and caveats: After the peak T cell response, and only then, were repertoires sampled. Possibly, clonal diversity was underestimated; donors were largely white British and included more females.

CDR1 is LNHDA and CDR2 is SQIVND in the germline V gene (reference sequence). Between the trimmed V and J ends, which lost 1 base and 3 bases, there was a span of 10 bases. The CDR3 is 15 amino acids. Second doses at about 4 or about 12 weeks were pooled. Method: immunoSEQ multiplex PCR; TCRdb's copy keeps in-frame clones and lacks some. This table holds roughly 140,000 clones, approximately 90% found once. Remarks on this clone: The target antigen is unknown.

V gene TRBV19 combines with J gene TRBJ2-1; D gene uncertain. The receptor was derived from an adult who received the AZD1222 COVID-19 vaccine. Sequenced material: peripheral blood, taken 28 days after the second AZD1222 dose. CDR3 amino acids: CASSIVSVNYNEQFF. The CDR3 DNA reads TGTGCCAGTAGTATAGTAAGCGTTAACTACAATGAGCAGTTCTTC.